The 15 T cell receptor beta chains in this list originate from one sample, sequenced in a study of a mutant IDH1 vaccine in newly diagnosed glioma. Indicated time point: week 47, end of study. The investigators gave 300 ug of mutant IDH1 20-mer peptide in each vaccine dose, together with topical imiquimod. The table came from immunoSEQ multiplex PCR; TCRdb's copy has only in-frame clones and leaves some out. The sample lists about 90,000 clones, roughly 91% occurring once. No antigen is known for these receptors. Sequenced here: PBMCs, sampled from a glioma patient whose treatment included an IDH1 peptide vaccine. These receptors originate from a woman aged 50 to 60 with glioma.

The gene calls are TRBV6-5 and TRBJ2-1; 7 nucleotides align to TRBD1. The CDR3 has 14 amino acids. V lost 6 bases, J lost 9 bases, and 11 bases stayed unmatched. CDR1 is MNHEY and CDR2 is SVGAGI in the germline V gene. The CDR3 DNA follows: TGTGCCAGCAGGAGGACAGGCCGGTCAAGTGAGCAGTTCTTC. Its translation: CASRRTGRSSEQFF.

The chain links TRBV2 to TRBJ1-1; no clear D gene. The CDR3 is 13 amino acids. The V gene lost 2 bases and the J gene lost 3 bases, with 7 bases spanning the gap. The V gene's germline CDR1 is SNHLY and CDR2 FYNNEI. CDR3: CASSELSHTEAFF. CDR3 nucleotides: TGTGCCAGCAGTGAACTCAGCCACACTGAAGCTTTCTTT. The full variable domain, rest sourced from reference TRBV2 and TRBJ1-1, is EPEVTQTPSHQVTQMGQEVILRCVPISNHLYFYWYRQILGQKVEFLVSFYNNEISEKSEIFDDQFSVERPDGSNFTLKIRSTKLEDSAMYFCASSELSHTEAFFGQGTRLTVV.

The J gene is TRBJ2-7, the V gene TRBV7-8; 13 positions agree with TRBD2. Per the germline V gene, CDR1 is SGHVS and CDR2 is FQNEAQ. This CDR3 region has 15 residues. The ends lost 2 bases at V and 4 bases at J; junction bases unmatched: 2. The CDR3 sequence is CASSLTSGRAYEQYF. CDR3 nucleotides: TGTGCCAGCAGCTTAACTAGCGGGAGGGCGTACGAGCAGTACTTC.

V is TRBV6-6 and J is TRBJ1-6; no definite D call. The CDR3 spans 13 residues. Germline loops: CDR1 MNHNY, CDR2 SVGAGI (reference sequence). Between the trimmed V and J ends, which lost 7 bases and 5 bases, there was a span of 9 bases. In DNA form, the CDR3 reads TGTGCCAGCACTGGGGAGAATAATTCACCCCTCCACTTT. It codes for CASTGENNSPLHF.

Judged by abundance, this clone is medium-sized. This chain links TRBV6-6 with TRBJ1-2, with a weak D call TRBD1 (5 bases). The CDR3 is made up of 13 amino acids. Germline assignment: CDR1 MNHNY and CDR2 SVGAGI (reference sequence). Trimming pared 2 bases from V and 3 bases from J, leaving 7 bases between. The CDR3 reads CASSYLGDYGYTF. CDR3 coding DNA: TGTGCCAGCAGTTACCTAGGGGACTATGGCTACACCTTC.

The table lists this clone with a count of one. CDR3 coding DNA: TGCGCCAGCAGCTTGGCTTCCCCGGCGGGAGGGCCGGCCACCGGGGAGCTGTTTTTT. Its protein is CASSLASPAGGPATGELFF. This chain connects TRBV5-1 to TRBJ2-2; 9 nucleotides match TRBD2. The length of the CDR3 is 19 residues. From germline, CDR1 is SGHRS and CDR2 YFSETQ. V dropped 0 bases and J dropped 4; count of bases not matched to a gene: 13.

The chain recombines TRBV6-5 with TRBJ1-1; D not resolved. Germline loops: CDR1 MNHEY, CDR2 SVGAGI. The V end was cut by 8 bases, the J end by 4 bases, with 8 bases between. The CDR3 is 11 residues long. CDR3 nucleotide sequence: TGTGCCAGCGGGTTCGGCACTGAAGCTTTCTTT. Its protein product is CASGFGTEAFF.

This clone was recorded once. The genes are TRBV28 and TRBJ2-2; 9 nucleotides align to TRBD2. Per germline, CDR1 MDHEN and CDR2 SYDVKM. V shed 6 bases and J 4 bases; nucleotides not matched to a gene: 3. The length of the CDR3 is 14 residues. In DNA form, the CDR3 reads TGTGCCAGCAGCGCGGGAGGGGTCACCGGGGAGCTGTTTTTT. As protein: CASSAGGVTGELFF.

The rearrangement uses TRBV27 and TRBJ1-4; possible D gene TRBD1, 5 bases. The germline V and J ends were trimmed by 3 bases and 8 bases, with 19 bases remaining between them. The CDR3 sequence is 16 residues long. Germline V CDR1 and CDR2: MNHEY, SMNVEV (reference sequence). The CDR3 region is CASSLGPTLNIEKLFF. As DNA, the CDR3 is TGTGCCAGCAGTTTGGGGCCCACTCTTAACATAGAAAAACTGTTTTTT.

The gene calls are TRBV11-3 and TRBJ2-2; 11 bases are a match to TRBD2. After removal of 5 bases from V and 6 bases from J, the junction contained 8 bases not matched to a gene. Germline V gene data show CDR1 as SGHNT and CDR2 as YENEEA. CDR3 length equals 16 residues. CDR3 protein: CASSGGTSGNAGELFF. The CDR3 nucleotides are TGTGCCAGCAGCGGCGGGACTAGCGGTAACGCCGGGGAGCTGTTTTTT.

The chain employs TRBV5-4 and TRBJ2-7, with 8 bases identical to TRBD2. CDR3 size: 15 residues. Per germline, CDR1 SGHNT and CDR2 YYREEE (reference sequence). V was clipped by 3 bases and J by 2 bases; unmatched bases: 7. The CDR3 nucleotides read TGTGCCAGCAGCTCGCAGGGGACTAGAACCTACGAGCAGTACTTC. Encoded protein: CASSSQGTRTYEQYF.

The V gene is TRBV18, the J gene TRBJ2-3, with a tentative D call TRBD2 (5 bases). Trimming removed 3 bases from V and 1 base from J, with 14 bases in between. The CDR3 is 16 amino acids. Germline loops: CDR1 KGHSH, CDR2 LQKENI. The DNA for the CDR3 is TGTGCCAGCTCACCCCCATCGGCGGAGGGCACAGATACGCAGTATTTT. Amino acids: CASSPPSAEGTDTQYF.

The J gene is TRBJ2-5, the V gene TRBV11-2; weak D call: TRBD2 (6 bases). Germline CDR1 and CDR2: SGHAT and FQNNGV. This CDR3 region has 14 residues. Trimming stripped 1 base from V and 5 bases from J, with 11 bases between. CDR3 in DNA: TGTGCCAGCAGCTTAGCGGGGGTACGGGAGACCCAGTACTTC. Its translation: CASSLAGVRETQYF.

V usage is TRBV5-6 and J usage is TRBJ2-1; 10 nucleotides align to TRBD2. The CDR3 extends over 16 amino acids. The V segment lost 5 bases and the J segment 8 bases; nucleotides outside the gene matches: 13. Germline lookup yields CDR1 SGHDT and CDR2 YYEEEE. The CDR3 sequence is CASRDATSGSWYEQFF. CDR3 nucleotide sequence: TGTGCCAGCAGGGATGCGACTAGCGGGTCCTGGTATGAGCAGTTCTTC.

The rearrangement uses TRBV7-3 and TRBJ1-6, with D possibly matching TRBD1 (5 bases). The germline gives CDR1 SGHTA, CDR2 FQGTGA. Trimming cost V 3 bases and J 5 bases, with 17 bases left between them. CDR3 size: 17 residues. The chain's CDR3 is CASSFYSEGVNNSPLHF. The CDR3 nucleotides are TGTGCCAGCAGCTTTTACAGTGAAGGGGTGAATAATTCACCCCTCCACTTT.